This T cell receptor (beta chain) was recovered during a study of monozygotic twins with inflammatory bowel disease. In the case of this clonotype: As yet, its antigen is unknown.

Germline V gives CDR1 DFQATT, CDR2 SNEGSKA (reference sequence). The CDR3 runs to 12 residues. Study findings and constraints: The results supported no single strong signal or clonotype associated with IBD.

Each TCR library consumed approximately 3,500 ng of total RNA. Reprocessing the 5' RACE reads, TCRdb reports a single entry for every CDR3 protein and omits DNA. The sample's table shows about 380,000 distinct CDR3 sequences. This sequence originates from a human donor with ulcerative colitis or Crohn's disease, or a healthy co-twin of an affected twin (not recorded which). Sequencing was done on a sample of blood. V and J are TRBV20-1 and TRBJ2-7; TCRdb's assignment of TRBD2 cannot be checked, as there is no DNA. The CDR3 protein is CSAGLVGGEQYF.